This T cell receptor (beta chain) appears in the sequencing data of a study of cytomegalovirus exposure and HLA in healthy donors. Trimming took 0 bases from V and 0 from J; bases not matched to a gene: 2. CDR1 and CDR2 from the germline V gene are LGHNA and YNFKEQ. The CDR3 length is 17 residues. Of note for this clone: Its antigen is unknown.

Study-level findings and limits: Clonal expansion was found to be greater in HLA-associated TCR beta chains than in equally common others in a later analysis.

PCR used 60 Vbeta primers and 13 Jbeta primers. The authors' processing: About 11 million of the roughly 80 million unique TCR beta chains counted in a later analysis were shared. Clones were read by immunoSEQ multiplex PCR, and TCRdb kept only the in-frame ones, dropping some. V and J calls and clone size come straight from that table; D and trimming were deduced from the DNA. This sample has 150,000 to 200,000 clones, with about 75% found just once. The receptor was derived from a woman between 45 and 60 years old in good health and CMV-seropositive. Sequencing was done on a sample of PBMCs. This rearrangement joins TRBV4-2 to TRBJ2-6, with 7 bases aligning to TRBD1. CDR3 in DNA: TGTGCCAGCAGCCAAGATAGGGACAGCTCTGGGGCCAACGTCCTGACTTTC. Translating it yields CASSQDRDSSGANVLTF.